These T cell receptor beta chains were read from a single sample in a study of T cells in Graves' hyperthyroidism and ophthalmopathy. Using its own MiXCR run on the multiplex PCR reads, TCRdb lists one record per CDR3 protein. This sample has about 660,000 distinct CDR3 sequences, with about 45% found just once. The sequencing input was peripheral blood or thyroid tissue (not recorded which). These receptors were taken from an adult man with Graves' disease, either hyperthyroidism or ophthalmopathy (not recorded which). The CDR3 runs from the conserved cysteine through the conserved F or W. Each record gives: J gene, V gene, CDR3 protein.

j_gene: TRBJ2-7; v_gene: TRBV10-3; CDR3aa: CAISEWSGSYEQYF
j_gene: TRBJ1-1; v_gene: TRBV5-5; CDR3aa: CASSASDRDNTEAFF
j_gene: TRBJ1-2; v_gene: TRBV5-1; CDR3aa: CASSPSMSLNYGYTF
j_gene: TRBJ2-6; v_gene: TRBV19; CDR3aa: CASSIELRGASGANVLTF
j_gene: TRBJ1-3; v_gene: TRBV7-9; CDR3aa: CASSLSTGVIAIYF
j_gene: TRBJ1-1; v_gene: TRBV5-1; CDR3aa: CASSLVGANTEAFF
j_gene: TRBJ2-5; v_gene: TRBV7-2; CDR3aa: CASSLPGVASETQYF
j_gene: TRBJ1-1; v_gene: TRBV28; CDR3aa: CAIARREGTEAFF
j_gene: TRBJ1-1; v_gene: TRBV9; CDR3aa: CASSVRAGGTEAFF
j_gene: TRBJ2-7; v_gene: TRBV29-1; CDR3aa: CSAAGTSGRAYEQYF
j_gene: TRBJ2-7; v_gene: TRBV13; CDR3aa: CASSSRAHYEQYF
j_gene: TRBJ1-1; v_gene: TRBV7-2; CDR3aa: CASTPGRWNTEAFF
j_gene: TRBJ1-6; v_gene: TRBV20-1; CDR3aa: CSARQGFDNSPLHF
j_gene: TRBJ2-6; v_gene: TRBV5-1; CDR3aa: CASSSTGLYSGANVLTF
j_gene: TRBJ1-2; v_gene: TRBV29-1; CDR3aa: CSSIRQVYGYTF
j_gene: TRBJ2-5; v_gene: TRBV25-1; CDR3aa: CASSEGARGHWSGRETQYF
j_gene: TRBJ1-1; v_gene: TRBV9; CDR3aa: CASSDDRGRSMNTEAFF